The 14 T cell receptor beta chains in this list originate from one sample, sequenced in a study of early T cells in non-severe SARS-CoV-2 infection. MiXCR, applied by TCRdb to the 5' RACE reads, yields one record per CDR3 protein. The sample holds 35,000 to 55,000 distinct CDR3 sequences, 11% seen once. Material for sequencing was whole blood. These receptors all come from an adult who was a healthcare worker with PCR-confirmed SARS-CoV-2 infection or an uninfected control (not recorded which).

This clonotype was observed many times. This chain connects TRBV28 to TRBJ2-5; 9 bases line up with TRBD1. The trim removed 6 bases at V and 5 bases at J, leaving 4 bases unmatched. The CDR3 runs 13 residues. The germline gives CDR1 MDHEN, CDR2 SYDVKM. The CDR3 reads CASRGQGGETQYF. The CDR3 nucleotides are TGTGCCAGCAGGGGACAGGGAGGGGAGACCCAGTACTTC.

The V and J genes are TRBV20-1 and TRBJ1-1, with TRBD1 as a possible D gene (5 bases). Germline V lookup: CDR1 DFQATT, CDR2 SNEGSKA (reference sequence). V was trimmed by 0 bases and J by 0 bases, leaving 14 bases between them. This CDR3 comprises 16 residues. Here the CDR3 DNA reads TGCAGTGCTAGAGATTTAAGGGGAACTATGAACACTGAAGCTTTCTTT. Its translation is CSARDLRGTMNTEAFF.

The table lists this clonotype with a few counts. This chain connects TRBV20-1 to TRBJ2-7; 14 nucleotides agree with TRBD2. V was pared by 5 bases and J by 7 bases, with 13 bases of the junction left unmatched. The CDR3 runs 16 residues. Per the germline V gene, CDR1 is DFQATT and CDR2 is SNEGSKA (reference sequence). The CDR3 loop is CSALRLAGGPGREQYF. The CDR3 coding sequence is TGCAGTGCTCTTAGACTAGCGGGAGGGCCGGGGCGAGAGCAGTACTTC.

Comment on this clonotype: An end of the junction does not agree with germline; a read error may underlie this. The gene calls are TRBV10-2 and TRBJ2-3; 10 bases agree with TRBD1. CDR3 length: 16 amino acids. Germline V gene sequence: CDR1 WSHSY, CDR2 SAAADI. CDR3 protein: CASSDTGTGVTDTQYF. The CDR3 DNA reads as TGTGCCAGCAGTGACACCGGGACAGGGGTCACAGATACGCAGTATTTT.

This clonotype turned up a few times. The V gene is TRBV5-6, the J gene TRBJ2-5; D remains ambiguous. The CDR3 is 13 residues long. Germline CDR1 SGHDT, CDR2 YYEEEE. The V end was cut by 4 bases, the J end by 5 bases, with 12 bases between. The CDR3 bases are TGTGCCAGCAGCATCCGAAACAAGGAGACCCAGTACTTC. Translated, it gives CASSIRNKETQYF.

Many counts were recorded for this clonotype. The rearrangement uses TRBV7-2 and TRBJ2-1; 7 nucleotides line up with TRBD2. V shed 5 bases and J 5 bases; nucleotides not matched to a gene: 12. The CDR3 runs 16 residues. Germline loops: CDR1 SGHTA, CDR2 FQGNSA. The CDR3 is CASSTPGTTVDNEQFF. CDR3 DNA sequence: TGTGCCAGCAGCACCCCCGGGACTACCGTAGACAATGAGCAGTTCTTC. The full variable domain, with the rest looked up from reference TRBV7-2 and TRBJ2-1, is GAGVSQSPSNKVTEKGKDVELRCDPISGHTALYWYRQSLGQGLEFLIYFQGNSAPDKSGLPSDRFSAERTGGSVSTLTIQRTQQEDSAVYLCASSTPGTTVDNEQFFGPGTRLTVL.

This rearrangement joins TRBV4-3 to TRBJ2-2, with TRBD2 matching 9 bases. The CDR3 runs 15 residues. J lost 4 bases, V lost 4 bases, and 4 bases had no gene match. Germline V gives CDR1 LGHNA, CDR2 YSLEER. The CDR3 DNA is TGCGCCAGCAGCCTGACTAGCGGAAGCACCGGGGAGCTGTTTTTT. Its translation: CASSLTSGSTGELFF.

This clonotype has ten or more counts. The V and J genes are TRBV12-3 or TRBV12-4 and TRBJ2-3; possibly TRBD1 or TRBD2 for D (5 bases each). The CDR3 sequence is 16 residues long. V dropped 3 bases and J dropped 0 bases, with 13 bases sitting between them. In DNA, the CDR3 is TGTGCCAGCAGTTTGGTGAGGGGAAAGAGCACAGATACGCAGTATTTT. Encoded protein: CASSLVRGKSTDTQYF.

This chain connects TRBV11-2 to TRBJ2-7, with TRBD1 matching 7 bases. Trimming took 4 bases from V and 0 from J; bases not matched to a gene: 12. Germline V gene data show CDR1 as SGHAT and CDR2 as FQNNGV. The CDR3 has 17 residues. The DNA of the CDR3 is TGTGCCAGCAGCTCAATAAACAGGGGTAAAAGCTCCTACGAGCAGTACTTC. Translation gives CASSSINRGKSSYEQYF.

This clonotype was counted ten times or more. The rearrangement links TRBV7-9 to TRBJ2-3; possible D gene TRBD1, 6 bases. This CDR3 contains 20 residues. Trimming left V 2 bases short and J 0 bases short, with 24 bases between. CDR1 SEHNR and CDR2 FQNEAQ come from the germline V gene (reference sequence). CDR3 sequence: CASSLPGMRQELSSTDTQYF. CDR3 DNA: TGTGCCAGCAGCTTACCCGGGATGCGACAGGAGTTATCTAGCACAGATACGCAGTATTTT.

The chain carries TRBV20-1 and TRBJ2-2; 14 bases map to TRBD2. The J segment lost 6 bases and the V segment lost 3 bases, leaving 6 bases of the junction unmatched. The CDR3 runs to 16 residues. CDR1 and CDR2 from the germline V gene are DFQATT and SNEGSKA (reference sequence). The CDR3 here is CSASQGLAGVSGELFF. The CDR3 DNA sequence: TGCAGTGCTAGCCAGGGACTAGCGGGAGTGTCCGGGGAGCTGTTTTTT.

A word on this clonotype: Sequence at one end of the junction differs from germline and may be a read error. The chain is built from TRBV5-4 and TRBJ2-6; 7 nucleotides agree with TRBD1. Germline loops: CDR1 SGHNT, CDR2 YYREEE (reference sequence). The CDR3 is 16 amino acids. CDR3 sequence: CASSPGQSSGANVLLF. In nucleotides, the CDR3 is TGTGCCAGCAGCCCGGGACAGAGCTCTGGGGCCAACGTCCTCCTTTTC.

The sample holds a few counts of this clonotype. The J gene is TRBJ1-2, the V gene TRBV7-9; D gene ambiguous. V dropped 6 bases and J dropped 5 bases, with 10 bases sitting between them. The CDR3 is 12 residues long. Germline CDR1 SEHNR, CDR2 FQNEAQ (reference sequence). The CDR3 region is CASRGMRYGYTF. The CDR3 coding sequence is TGTGCCAGCAGGGGTATGAGGTATGGCTACACCTTC.

This clonotype was picked up many times. The chain has TRBV29-1 and TRBJ2-7, with D perhaps matching TRBD1 (6 bases). This CDR3 has 14 residues. Trimming cost V 6 bases and J 7 bases, with 22 bases left between them. In germline, CDR1 is SQVTM, CDR2 ANQGSEA. CDR3 in DNA: TGCAGCGTGGGATCCGACAGGCCCCGGGATGAGCAGTACTTC. Translated, it gives CSVGSDRPRDEQYF.